A single sample gave rise to the 10 T cell receptor beta chains below, sequenced in a study of Ad26.COV2.S vaccination and SARS-CoV-2 variants. Clones were sequenced by immunoSEQ multiplex PCR, and TCRdb holds only the in-frame ones, with some missing. Of 200,000 to 250,000 clones listed, approximately 88% were seen once; the top ten hold roughly 10%. As to treatment: over 15 received Ad26.COV2.S at low or high dose, single or two shots; 5 received placebo; per-sample allocation not given. Samples analyzed were those drawn on day 63 after the first vaccine or placebo injection. The input for sequencing was peripheral blood, taken in a trial of Ad26.COV2.S vaccine versus placebo. These receptors all stem from a person between 18 and 59 years old who received the Ad26.COV2.S COVID-19 vaccine or a placebo.

This chain uses TRBV10-3 with TRBJ1-2; 7 bases fit TRBD1. The CDR3 extends over 13 amino acids. V shed 4 bases, J shed 11 bases, and the junction held 10 bases outside the gene matches. From germline, CDR1 is ENHRY and CDR2 SYGVKD. DNA of the CDR3: TGTGCCATCAGTGCCGATCGACAGGGTAGTTACACCTTC. Its protein is CAISADRQGSYTF.

This clone was seen just once. The genes are TRBV7-3 and TRBJ2-3; tentatively, D is TRBD1 or TRBD2 (5 bases each). Germline lookup yields CDR1 SGHTA and CDR2 FQGTGA. The CDR3 consists of 15 residues. Trimming pared 4 bases from V and 3 bases from J, leaving 14 bases between. The CDR3 spells CASSSAGTGTDTQYF. The CDR3 DNA reads TGTGCCAGCAGCTCAGCCGGGACGGGGACAGATACGCAGTATTTT.

This clone was observed a few times. V usage is TRBV28 and J usage is TRBJ2-7; either TRBD1 or TRBD2 may fit D (5 bases each). Trimming left V 9 bases short and J 0 bases short, with 9 bases between. This CDR3 region has 12 residues. Germline CDR1 MDHEN, CDR2 SYDVKM. CDR3 region: CASGTASYEQYF. In DNA form, the CDR3 reads TGTGCCAGTGGGACGGCCTCCTACGAGCAGTACTTC.

The chain recombines TRBV28 with TRBJ2-1; 8 bases map to TRBD1. With 6 bases clipped from V and 1 base from J, the junction kept 11 bases outside the gene matches. This CDR3 has 17 amino acids. Germline V gene sequence: CDR1 MDHEN, CDR2 SYDVKM. DNA for the CDR3: TGTGCCAGCAGGATGAACAGGGGGAGTGTGTCCTACAATGAGCAGTTCTTC. Its protein is CASRMNRGSVSYNEQFF.

J is TRBJ1-1 and V is TRBV5-6; D uncertain. CDR3 length: 14 residues. Germline CDR1 reads SGHDT; CDR2 reads YYEEEE. V was pared by 0 bases and J by 3 bases, with 9 bases between. The CDR3, as DNA: TGTGCCAGCAGCTTGGGGCAGGCCCACACTGAAGCTTTCTTT. Translated, it gives CASSLGQAHTEAFF.

J is TRBJ1-3 and V is TRBV28; 7 nucleotides align to TRBD1. Germline lookup yields CDR1 MDHEN and CDR2 SYDVKM. This CDR3 is 15 amino acids long. Unmatched junction bases numbered 4, after V lost 4 bases and J lost 1 base. The CDR3, as DNA: TGTGCCAGCAGTTCATGGGACAGATCTGGAAACACCATATATTTT. This sequence encodes CASSSWDRSGNTIYF.

The J gene is TRBJ1-1, the V gene TRBV10-3; 7 bases are shared with TRBD1. The germline V gene has CDR1 ENHRY and CDR2 SYGVKD. The CDR3 runs to 15 residues. Trimming removed 2 bases from V and 4 bases from J; junction bases left unmatched: 7. This CDR3 reads CAISENRGFTTEAFF. The CDR3 coding sequence is TGTGCCATCAGTGAGAACAGGGGTTTTACCACTGAAGCTTTCTTT.

CDR3 sequence reads: CASSQEPGRNNYNSPLHF. CDR3 nucleotide sequence: TGCGCCAGCAGCCAAGAACCGGGACGGAATAACTATAATTCACCCCTCCACTTT. The chain has TRBV4-1 and TRBJ1-6; D might be TRBD1 (5 bases). The V and J ends lost 0 bases and 3 bases respectively, with 15 bases between them. Germline values: CDR1 MGHRA, CDR2 YSYEKL. This CDR3 comprises 18 residues.

The V call is TRBV5-1, the J call TRBJ2-3; 7 nucleotides align to TRBD2. This CDR3 region has 14 residues. The germline CDR1 and CDR2 sequences are SGHRS and YFSETQ. Unmatched junction bases numbered 0, after V lost 0 bases and J lost 2 bases. CDR3 nucleotide sequence: TGCGCCAGCAGCTTGGAGCGGGACACAGATACGCAGTATTTT. This translates into CASSLERDTDTQYF.

V and J are TRBV7-2 and TRBJ2-3, with D possibly being TRBD1 (6 bases). V lost 1 base and J lost 2, with 13 bases in between. The CDR3 is 16 residues long. Germline lookup yields CDR1 SGHTA and CDR2 FQGNSA. In DNA form, the CDR3 reads TGTGCCAGCAGCTTAGACAGACAGGTGGCCACAGATACGCAGTATTTT. This encodes CASSLDRQVATDTQYF.